This T cell receptor beta chain was captured in a study of OX40 agonist ivuxolimab in advanced cancers. CDR1 is MNHEY, CDR2 SVGAGI, per germline. The CDR3 has 14 residues. Trimming left V 0 bases short and J 4 bases short, with 6 bases between. This clone was counted once. The assay was immunoSEQ multiplex PCR, and TCRdb's table has in-frame clones only and misses some. The table includes 60,000 to 65,000 clones, around 87% detected once. This chain connects TRBV6-5 to TRBJ2-2; D gene ambiguous. Sequenced material: CD4+ or CD8+ T cells sorted from blood, taken in a trial of the OX40 agonist ivuxolimab. The sequence was obtained from an adult with an advanced solid tumor such as melanoma, head and neck, liver or kidney cancer. The chain's CDR3 is CASSYSIITGELFF. CDR3 coding DNA: TGTGCCAGCAGTTACTCTATAATCACCGGGGAGCTGTTTTTT.